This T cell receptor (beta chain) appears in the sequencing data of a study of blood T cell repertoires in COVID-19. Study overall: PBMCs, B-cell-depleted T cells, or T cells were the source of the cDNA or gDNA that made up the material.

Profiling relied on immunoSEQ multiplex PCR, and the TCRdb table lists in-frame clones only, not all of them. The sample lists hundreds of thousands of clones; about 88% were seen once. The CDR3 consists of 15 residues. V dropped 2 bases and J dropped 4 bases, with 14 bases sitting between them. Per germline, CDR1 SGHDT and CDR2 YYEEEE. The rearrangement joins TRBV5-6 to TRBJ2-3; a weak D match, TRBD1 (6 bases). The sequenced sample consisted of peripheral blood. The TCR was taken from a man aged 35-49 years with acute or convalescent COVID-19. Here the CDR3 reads CASSLTGLPSDTQYF. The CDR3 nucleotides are TGTGCCAGCAGCTTAACAGGGTTACCGTCAGATACGCAGTATTTT.